This TCR beta chain was obtained from a study of breast tumors, draining lymph nodes, adjacent tissues. Overall study findings and caveats: Luminal-like breast cancer showed significantly greater tumor-nontumor repertoire similarity than basal-like breast cancer did. That most tumor T cells come from lymph nodes remained unproven.

Samples came from axillary lymph nodes draining the breast cancer. TCRdb re-called the multiplex PCR reads with MiXCR, one entry per CDR3 protein. The sample lists 200,000 or so distinct CDR3 sequences, roughly 31% occurring once. This CDR3 has 19 residues. Germline V CDR1 and CDR2: LGHNA, YNFKEQ. The V end was cut by 0 bases, the J end by 0 bases, with 19 bases between. In this sample, this clonotype turned up many times. What it binds is unknown. Sequencing was performed on axillary lymph node tissue. The sequence derives from a female donor with breast cancer. Some clones in this sample may be carry-over from other donors' samples. The chain couples TRBV4-2 to TRBJ2-3, with D possibly TRBD2 on 5 matching bases. The CDR3 reads CASSQDPPGRVLSTDTQYF. The CDR3 DNA reads as TGTGCCAGCAGCCAAGATCCGCCTGGGCGGGTCCTTAGCACAGATACGCAGTATTTT.